A selection of T cell receptor beta chains follows, all from one sample in a study of T cell repertoires in cytomegalovirus infection. MiXCR was run by TCRdb on the reads, yielding one entry per CDR3 protein. Among 150,000 to 200,000 distinct CDR3 sequences listed, around 15% were seen once. The sequenced material came from PBMCs. The receptors come from a human donor in good health (CMV status not recorded). Some clones in this sample may be carry-over from other donors' samples. Each CDR3 is given without its conserved first and last residue.

TRBJ1-1 13 TRBV5-1 ASSFEIDRGTEAF
TRBJ1-3 15 TRBV5-1 ASSLARFSLSGNTIY
TRBJ2-3 15 TRBV9 ASSVDGSGSSTDTQY
TRBJ1-5 13 TRBV15 ATSRGGQGGEAQH
TRBJ1-3 9 TRBV28 ASSYGNTIY
TRBJ2-1 10 TRBV7-3 ASSLDLGEQF
TRBJ1-1 12 TRBV29-1 SVAVGGGNTEAF
TRBJ1-4 14 TRBV6-2/TRBV6-3 ASSLISGTINEKLF
TRBJ2-2 14 TRBV6-6 ASSYSNLVNTGELF
TRBJ2-1 11 TRBV29-1 SVEAGAYNEQF
TRBJ1-2 7 TRBV29-1 SVEPGYT
TRBJ2-4 12 TRBV6-2/TRBV6-3 ASSLTVTKNIQY
TRBJ1-1 12 TRBV5-5 ASSLGWGGTEAF
TRBJ2-3 14 TRBV5-4 ASSFGQGARTDTQY
TRBJ2-7 11 TRBV12-3/TRBV12-4 ASSFRDSGEQY
TRBJ2-7 11 TRBV20-1 SARASGTYEQY
TRBJ2-5 12 TRBV7-9 ASILGWTKETQY
TRBJ2-7 12 TRBV6-5 ASIDSDPPYEQY
TRBJ2-6 11 TRBV7-2 ASSLGQANVLT
TRBJ1-1 13 TRBV7-9 ASTPGGGMNTEAF
TRBJ1-6 14 TRBV7-2 ASSLAMGQINSPLH
TRBJ2-2 16 TRBV7-8 ASSLRTSGALNTGELF
TRBJ1-5 15 TRBV11-3 ASSLDLNGTVKQPQH
TRBJ2-2 11 TRBV6-2/TRBV6-3 ASSYSYTGELF
TRBJ1-2 12 TRBV7-2 ASSLVGQADGYT
TRBJ2-1 15 TRBV15 ATSRDLASRSYNEQF
TRBJ1-5 13 TRBV6-2/TRBV6-3 ASSPVGVRNQPQH
TRBJ2-7 10 TRBV29-1 SVAGRPYEQY
TRBJ2-1 9 TRBV28 ASSLSAEQF
TRBJ2-7 14 TRBV10-3 AISESWVGDSYEQY
TRBJ1-1 12 TRBV12-3/TRBV12-4 ASSLRPTNTEAF
TRBJ2-1 13 TRBV6-5 ASSLGTTLYNEQF
TRBJ1-1 12 TRBV7-2 ASSLAHQGTEAF
TRBJ1-5 12 TRBV19 ASRPFGTPGPQH
TRBJ1-1 12 TRBV2 ASGHLQGNTEAF
TRBJ1-1 12 TRBV7-3 ASSLDRGHTEAF
TRBJ2-1 12 TRBV7-2 ASLLLGSYNEQF
TRBJ1-2 8 TRBV10-3 ASGIGGYT
TRBJ2-1 16 TRBV20-1 SARDERFLAGVHNEQF
TRBJ1-1 12 TRBV14 ASSLLRGVGEAF
TRBJ2-3 14 TRBV28 ASRVIDRVGTDTQY
TRBJ2-6 13 TRBV5-6 ASSYDSSGANVLT
TRBJ2-1 11 TRBV2 ASTARHHNEQF
TRBJ2-5 13 TRBV25-1 ASSGGLAGEGTQY
TRBJ2-3 12 TRBV29-1 SVGPRGSTDTQY
TRBJ1-2 10 TRBV14 ASSQRTYGYT